One sample yielded the 19 T cell receptor beta chains listed below, sequenced in a study of blood T cell repertoires in COVID-19. The table came from immunoSEQ multiplex PCR; TCRdb's copy has only in-frame clones and leaves some out. This table holds under 200,000 clones, 88% found once. What was sequenced was peripheral blood. These receptor sequences come from a man aged 50 to 60 who had recovered from COVID-19.

The rearrangement joins TRBV3-1 (or the pseudogene TRBV3-2) to TRBJ2-4; tentatively, D is TRBD2 (6 bases). CDR1 and CDR2 (germline): LGHDT, YNNKEL (reference sequence). V lost 0 bases to trimming and J lost 7 bases, with 13 bases between them. This CDR3 is 15 amino acids long. The CDR3 bases are TGTGCCAGCAGCCAAGATGGGCTAGCGAGGAACATTCAGTACTTC. It yields the protein CASSQDGLARNIQYF.

The chain combines TRBV7-3 with TRBJ2-3, with 7 bases fitting TRBD1. Germline V gene sequence: CDR1 SGHTA, CDR2 FQGTGA. V shed 2 bases and J 1 base; nucleotides not matched to a gene: 0. This CDR3 comprises 14 residues. CDR3 region: CASSLGTGTDTQYF. The DNA for the CDR3 is TGTGCCAGCAGCTTAGGGACAGGCACAGATACGCAGTATTTT.

The chain joins TRBV4-1 to TRBJ2-1; 9 bases align to TRBD2. J was trimmed by 3 bases and V by 0 bases; bases with no gene match: 6. From germline, CDR1 is MGHRA and CDR2 YSYEKL. This CDR3 comprises 17 residues. The CDR3 DNA follows: TGCGCCAGCAGCCAAGATCCAGCGGGAGGACTCTACAATGAGCAGTTCTTC. It encodes CASSQDPAGGLYNEQFF.

The rearrangement joins TRBV5-5 to TRBJ2-7; tentatively, D is TRBD1 (6 bases). V lost 1 base, J lost 6 bases, and 14 bases lay in between. There are 14 residues in the CDR3. The germline V gene has CDR1 SGHKS and CDR2 YYEKEE (reference sequence). The CDR3: CASSLLGASSEQYF. DNA for the CDR3: TGTGCCAGCAGCTTGCTGGGGGCCTCTAGCGAGCAGTACTTC.

The V gene is TRBV5-8, the J gene TRBJ2-2, with D hard to call. The CDR3 consists of 15 residues. The germline V gene has CDR1 SGHTS and CDR2 YDEGEE. With 2 bases removed from V and 3 bases from J, the gap between germline ends came to 11 bases. Here the CDR3 reads CASSLNFRYTGELFF. CDR3 bases: TGTGCCAGCAGCTTAAACTTCCGCTACACCGGGGAGCTGTTTTTT.

The chain combines TRBV4-3 with TRBJ1-1; TRBD1 might be the D (6 bases). CDR3 length: 14 residues. The V and J ends lost 4 bases and 3 bases respectively, with 12 bases between them. Germline V lookup: CDR1 LGHNA, CDR2 YSLEER. The CDR3 DNA sequence: TGCGCCAGCAGCCTAAAGGCAGGGGACACTGAAGCTTTCTTT. It translates to CASSLKAGDTEAFF.

This chain joins TRBV28 and TRBJ2-7; possible D gene TRBD2, 6 bases. From germline, CDR1 is MDHEN and CDR2 SYDVKM. There are 15 residues in the CDR3. The germline V and J ends were trimmed by 3 bases and 3 bases, with 15 bases remaining between them. For the CDR3, the DNA is TGTGCCAGCAGTTTTTCGGGGGTTGAGGGCTACGAGCAGTACTTC. Protein: CASSFSGVEGYEQYF.

The chain couples TRBV19 to TRBJ2-5, with 7 nucleotides matching TRBD1. The V and J ends lost 7 bases and 0 bases, in that order; junction bases with no gene match: 11. The germline gives CDR1 LNHDA, CDR2 SQIVND (reference sequence). This CDR3 comprises 16 residues. As DNA, the CDR3 is TGTGCCAGTACTCCCGAGGCAGGGGGTTACCAAGAGACCCAGTACTTC. It translates to CASTPEAGGYQETQYF.

This chain links TRBV6-5 with TRBJ1-2, with 9 nucleotides matching TRBD1. With 2 bases clipped from V and 0 bases from J, the junction kept 4 bases outside the gene matches. The germline V gene has CDR1 MNHEY and CDR2 SVGAGI. This CDR3 contains 16 residues. CDR3 in amino acids: CASSYPTGGANYGYTF. CDR3 DNA: TGTGCCAGCAGTTACCCTACAGGGGGCGCTAACTATGGCTACACCTTC.

The chain's CDR3 is CASSMWTGNTGELFF. The CDR3 region has the DNA TGTGCCAGTAGTATGTGGACAGGGAACACCGGGGAGCTGTTTTTT. The V gene is TRBV19, the J gene TRBJ2-2; TRBD1 matches at 7 bases. V shed 3 bases, J shed 1 base, and the junction held 2 bases outside the gene matches. The CDR3 consists of 15 residues. In germline, CDR1 is LNHDA, CDR2 SQIVND (reference sequence).

This sequence joins TRBV9 and TRBJ2-3; D remains unclear. CDR1 SGDLS and CDR2 YYNGEE come from the germline V gene. The V gene lost 4 bases and the J gene lost 0 bases, with 12 bases spanning the gap. The CDR3 loop spans 15 amino acids. For the CDR3, the DNA is TGTGCCAGCAGCCCCCAGTCGCGGAGCACAGATACGCAGTATTTT. The encoded protein is CASSPQSRSTDTQYF.

CDR3 sequence reads: CASSLRDNEQFF. Here the CDR3 DNA reads TGTGCCAGCAGCCTGCGGGACAATGAGCAGTTCTTC. The V gene is TRBV7-8, the J gene TRBJ2-1; tentatively, D is TRBD2 (5 bases). The CDR3 sequence is 12 residues long. Trimming removed 5 bases at V and 5 bases at J, with 7 bases between. Germline CDR1 is SGHVS and CDR2 is FQNEAQ. Filled out from reference TRBV7-8 and TRBJ2-1, the complete variable domain reads GAGVSQSPRYKVAKRGQDVALRCDPISGHVSLFWYQQALGQGPEFLTYFQNEAQLDKSGLPSDRFFAERPEGSVSTLKIQRTQQEDSAVYLCASSLRDNEQFFGPGTRLTVL.

This clone was detected once. The V and J genes are TRBV11-2 and TRBJ2-7; D unclear. Germline CDR1 SGHAT, CDR2 FQNNGV. Trimming took off 1 base at V and 2 bases at J, with 6 bases between the two ends. CDR3 length: 13 amino acids. The CDR3 spells CASSLVRAYEQYF. Written as DNA, the CDR3 is TGTGCCAGCAGCTTAGTAAGAGCCTACGAGCAGTACTTC.

This chain connects TRBV19 to TRBJ1-2, with TRBD1 identical over 7 bases. The CDR3 length is 12 residues. Looked up from germline, CDR1 is LNHDA and CDR2 is SQIVND (reference sequence). The junction had 4 bases not matched to a gene; V was cut back by 7 bases and J by 5 bases. The CDR3 DNA reads as TGTGCCAGTACTCAGGGACAGTATGGCTACACCTTC. This translates into CASTQGQYGYTF.

This clone was seen a handful of times. J is TRBJ1-2 and V is TRBV5-1, with 7 bases that match TRBD1. V was clipped by 9 bases and J by 8 bases; unmatched bases: 13. Germline V lookup: CDR1 SGHRS, CDR2 YFSETQ. CDR3 length equals 13 residues. The chain's CDR3 is CAIRQGPLQGYTF. In DNA, the CDR3 is TGCGCCATAAGACAGGGACCGCTACAGGGCTACACCTTC. The whole variable domain, filled in from reference TRBV5-1 and TRBJ1-2, reads KAGVTQTPRYLIKTRGQQVTLSCSPISGHRSVSWYQQTPGQGLQFLFEYFSETQRNKGNFPGRFSGRQFSNSRSEMNVSTLELGDSALYLCAIRQGPLQGYTFGSGTRLTVV.

The chain is built from TRBV28 and TRBJ1-3; D is undetermined. The CDR3 covers 15 residues. In germline, CDR1 is MDHEN, CDR2 SYDVKM. The ends were cut back, 3 bases at V and 3 bases at J, with 12 bases in the middle. Here the CDR3 DNA reads TGTGCCAGCAGTTTGGAGGCATCCTTTGGAAACACCATATATTTT. Protein product: CASSLEASFGNTIYF.

This clone appeared a few times. V is TRBV19 and J is TRBJ2-7, with 9 bases identical to TRBD1. J was trimmed by 2 bases and V by 6 bases; bases with no gene match: 5. The CDR3 runs 14 residues. CDR1 and CDR2 from the germline V gene are LNHDA and SQIVND (reference sequence). CDR3 DNA: TGTGCCAGTAGATCGGGACAGGGAACCTACGAGCAGTACTTC. Amino acid sequence: CASRSGQGTYEQYF.

CDR3 sequence reads: CASSVGRDRGLNEQFF. CDR3 DNA sequence: TGTGCCAGCAGCGTAGGCCGGGACAGGGGCCTCAATGAGCAGTTCTTC. The gene calls are TRBV9 and TRBJ2-1, with TRBD1 matching over 10 bases. The junction had 6 bases not matched to a gene; V was cut back by 0 bases and J by 6 bases. This CDR3 is 16 amino acids long. Per the germline V gene, CDR1 is SGDLS and CDR2 is YYNGEE. The variable domain in full, with the rest retrieved from reference TRBV9 and TRBJ2-1, is DSGVTQTPKHLITATGQRVTLRCSPRSGDLSVYWYQQSLDQGLQFLIQYYNGEERAKGNILERFSAQQFPDLHSELNLSSLELGDSALYFCASSVGRDRGLNEQFFGPGTRLTVL.

The V and J genes are TRBV6-5 and TRBJ2-1, with TRBD1 matching 10 bases. The junction had 4 bases not matched to a gene; V was cut back by 9 bases and J by 2 bases. The CDR3 consists of 14 residues. Germline-derived CDR1 and CDR2 are MNHEY and SVGAGI. CDR3: CARRDRGPYNEQFF. CDR3 DNA: TGTGCCAGACGCGACAGGGGGCCCTACAATGAGCAGTTCTTC.